These 10 T cell receptor beta chains came from one sample sequenced in a study of cytomegalovirus exposure and HLA in healthy donors (TCRdb year 2017). The library was obtained by the immunoSEQ multiplex PCR assay. A mixture of 60 forward primers for TCR Vbeta segments and 13 reverse primers for TCR Jbeta segments was used in the multiplex PCR. TCRdb obtained this table from immuneACCESS and retained in-frame rearrangements with V and J assigned. These tables miss some clones; where compared with another copy, unresolved V genes account for less than half of the shortfall, and the remainder is unexplained. This sample gives approximately 100,000 clones in total; roughly 79% of them show up just once. The ten largest account for roughly 4% of the sample. The sequenced sample was PBMCs. The receptors here all came from a man in his fifties in good health and CMV-seropositive.

This chain uses TRBV2 with TRBJ1-5; possible D gene TRBD1, 6 bases. Trimming left V 9 bases short and J 7 bases short, with 19 bases between. The V gene's germline CDR1 is SNHLY and CDR2 FYNNEI. The CDR3 is 14 residues long. Here the CDR3 reads CARGSPDSVQPQHF. The DNA for the CDR3 is TGTGCCAGAGGGAGCCCGGACAGCGTCCAGCCCCAGCATTTT.

The chain combines TRBV13 with TRBJ2-3, with 13 bases identical to TRBD2. Per the germline V gene, CDR1 is PRHDT and CDR2 is FYEKMQ (reference sequence). This CDR3 has 15 amino acids. With 3 bases clipped from V and 7 bases from J, the junction kept 4 bases outside the gene matches. The CDR3 here is CASSFRTSGSNTQYF. In DNA, the CDR3 is TGTGCCAGCAGCTTCCGGACTAGCGGGAGTAATACGCAGTATTTT.

The rearrangement uses TRBV27 and TRBJ1-4, with 7 nucleotides matching TRBD1. In germline, CDR1 is MNHEY, CDR2 SMNVEV (reference sequence). Trimming took 7 bases from V and 8 from J; bases not matched to a gene: 13. The CDR3 is 15 residues long. CDR3 protein: CASNNTGEGVEKLFF. The DNA for the CDR3 is TGTGCCAGCAATAACACAGGGGAAGGCGTAGAAAAACTGTTTTTT.

This clone is a singleton in its sample. The chain couples TRBV6-5 to TRBJ2-1; the D gene could be TRBD1 or TRBD2 (7 bases each). V dropped 10 bases and J dropped 4 bases, with 20 bases sitting between them. The CDR3 totals 15 residues. The germline gives CDR1 MNHEY, CDR2 SVGAGI. CDR3 region: CATRGGATIYNEQFF. Written as DNA, the CDR3 is TGTGCCACCAGGGGGGGGGCCACAATATACAATGAGCAGTTCTTC.

In DNA, the CDR3 is TGCGCCAGCAGCCAAACCCCGGGACAGGGTACCGGGGAGCTGTTTTTT. This encodes CASSQTPGQGTGELFF. The V call is TRBV4-1, the J call TRBJ2-2; 9 bases map to TRBD1. The ends lost 2 bases at V and 5 bases at J; junction bases unmatched: 6. The CDR3 sequence is 16 residues long. The germline V gene encodes CDR1 MGHRA and CDR2 YSYEKL.

The rearrangement uses TRBV6-6 and TRBJ1-5; D is perhaps TRBD1 (5 bases). The V gene lost 4 bases and the J gene lost 6 bases, with 16 bases spanning the gap. Germline V gene sequence: CDR1 MNHNY, CDR2 SVGAGI (reference sequence). The CDR3 loop spans 15 amino acids. The CDR3 sequence: CASSFTDRSSQPQHF. The CDR3, as DNA: TGTGCCAGCAGTTTCACCGACAGATCGTCTCAGCCCCAGCATTTT.

This clone has more than one count but fewer than ten. This chain joins TRBV5-4 and TRBJ1-3; D gene unclear. Germline loops: CDR1 SGHNT, CDR2 YYREEE (reference sequence). This CDR3 contains 14 residues. Trimming pared 0 bases from V and 1 base from J, leaving 5 bases between. The CDR3 DNA sequence: TGTGCCAGCAGCTTGGGAGGTTCTGGAAACACCATATATTTT. Encoded protein: CASSLGGSGNTIYF.

The chain joins TRBV6-4 to TRBJ2-1; 8 bases are a match to TRBD1. With V trimmed by 3 bases and J by 2 bases, 6 bases remained unmatched. This CDR3 contains 16 residues. Germline CDR1 is MRHNA and CDR2 is SNTAGT. This CDR3 reads CASSEPTGEAYNEQFF. Written as DNA, the CDR3 is TGTGCCAGCAGTGAACCGACAGGGGAGGCCTACAATGAGCAGTTCTTC.

This chain links TRBV11-2 with TRBJ2-2; no clear D gene. Germline lookup yields CDR1 SGHAT and CDR2 FQNNGV. The CDR3 has 12 residues. V lost 5 bases and J 5 bases, leaving 6 bases between the germline ends. This CDR3 reads CASSAETGELFF. CDR3 in DNA: TGTGCCAGCAGCGCGGAAACCGGGGAGCTGTTTTTT.

The CDR3 region is CASSARRTAGNEQFF. For the CDR3, the DNA is TGTGCCAGCAGTGCCCGCAGGACCGCGGGGAATGAGCAGTTCTTC. The chain is built from TRBV27 and TRBJ2-1; a possible D gene is TRBD2 (6 bases). This CDR3 is 15 amino acids long. V was clipped by 5 bases and J by 7 bases, with 18 bases between them. Germline V gene data show CDR1 as MNHEY and CDR2 as SMNVEV (reference sequence).